The T cell receptor beta chain described here comes from a study of T cell responses to AZD1222 COVID-19 vaccine. Findings of the study overall: Clonal diversity may have been underestimated in mostly white British donors.

With V trimmed by 6 bases and J by 1 base, 4 bases remained unmatched. The germline CDR1 and CDR2 sequences are MNHEY and SMNVEV (reference sequence). The CDR3 runs 15 residues. This table comes from immunoSEQ multiplex PCR, and its TCRdb copy is limited to in-frame clones, with some not included. The repertoire holds tens of thousands of clones, with around 86% as singletons. This clone appeared a few times. What it binds is not known. The specimen was peripheral blood, collected on day 0 of AZD1222 vaccination. V and J are TRBV27 and TRBJ2-2, with TRBD2 matching over 8 bases. The receptor was derived from an adult in good health. As DNA, the CDR3 is TGTGCCAGCAGAAAGCGGGAGAGGAACACCGGGGAGCTGTTTTTT. This translates into CASRKRERNTGELFF.